These T cell receptor beta chains were read from a single sample in a study of T-cell memory formation after mild COVID-19. TCRdb re-analysed the 5' RACE reads in MiXCR, keeping a single row per CDR3 protein. This table has approximately 350,000 distinct CDR3 sequences, approximately 15% appearing once. Sequencing was done on a sample of PBMCs or a T cell subset sorted from them (not recorded which). Source of these receptors: a man between 18 and 29 years old who had mild COVID-19 (a few samples of this study predate the infection). Cell type and time point are not known. The CDR3 runs from the conserved cysteine through the conserved F or W. The D gene is left open where the match is weak. A clone size is listed for some rows: how often the clone was seen (once, few, many), or a class if it is expanded.

size,D,J,length,V,CDR3,DNA
.,.,TRBJ2-1,16,TRBV25-1,CASSGRDGGSYNEQFF,TGTGCCAGCAGTGGACGGGACGGAGGTTCCTACAATGAGCAGTTCTTC
few,.,TRBJ1-1,12,TRBV5-4,CASSTGTTEAFF,TGTGCCAGCAGCACTGGGACCACTGAAGCTTTCTTT
few,.,TRBJ2-7,13,TRBV6-2/TRBV6-3,CASSSSPGYEQYF,TGTGCCAGCAGCTCAAGTCCAGGCTACGAGCAGTACTTC
few,TRBD2,TRBJ2-3,19,TRBV7-2,CASRGTLTSGGPGTDTQYF,TGTGCCAGCAGGGGTACGCTGACTAGCGGGGGGCCAGGGACAGATACGCAGTATTTT
few,TRBD2,TRBJ2-1,15,TRBV4-1,CASSHSGGGHNEQFF,TGCGCCAGCAGCCATAGCGGGGGCGGTCACAATGAGCAGTTCTTC
few,TRBD1,TRBJ2-2,16,TRBV3-1,CASSPAGTVNTGELFF,TGTGCCAGCAGCCCCGCTGGGACAGTCAACACCGGGGAGCTGTTTTTT
.,.,TRBJ1-5,13,TRBV6-2/TRBV6-3,CASSQSRDQLQHF,TGTGCCAGCAGTCAGTCCAGGGACCAGCTCCAGCATTTT
.,.,TRBJ2-5,14,TRBV3-1,CASSQAGYQETQYF,TGTGCCAGCAGCCAAGCGGGGTACCAAGAGACCCAGTACTTC
few,TRBD1,TRBJ1-5,14,TRBV2,CASSERTGEQPQHF,TGTGCCAGCAGTGAGAGGACAGGGGAACAGCCCCAGCATTTT
many,.,TRBJ2-4,16,TRBV4-1,CASSQEGRGAKNIQYF,TGCGCCAGCAGCCAAGAAGGGAGGGGGGCCAAAAACATTCAGTACTTC
.,.,TRBJ1-4,14,TRBV28,CASTPGGFFEKLFF,TGTGCCAGCACCCCTGGAGGGTTTTTTGAAAAACTGTTTTTT
.,TRBD1,TRBJ2-5,14,TRBV7-9,CASSLLQGEWTQYF,TGTGCCAGCAGCTTACTCCAGGGGGAGTGGACCCAGTACTTC
few,.,TRBJ2-7,13,TRBV20-1,CSARETRRYEQYF,TGCAGTGCCCGGGAGACTCGGCGGTACGAGCAGTACTTC
few,.,TRBJ2-3,14,TRBV11-2,CASSLDIPPDTQYF,TGTGCCAGCAGCTTAGATATTCCGCCGGATACGCAGTATTTT
.,TRBD2,TRBJ2-5,12,TRBV29-1,CSVGPGGETQYF,TGCAGCGTCGGTCCGGGGGGAGAGACCCAGTACTTC
many,TRBD2,TRBJ2-3,14,TRBV4-1,CASSQGLAVDTQYF,TGCGCCAGCAGCCAAGGACTAGCTGTGGATACGCAGTATTTT
.,.,TRBJ1-2,15,TRBV7-9,CASSLARAGRGGYTF,TGTGCCAGCAGCTTAGCGAGAGCCGGCAGAGGGGGCTACACCTTC
.,.,TRBJ1-1,15,TRBV13,CASSLGRGLNTEAFF,TGTGCCAGCAGCTTAGGACGGGGATTAAACACTGAAGCTTTCTTT
many,.,TRBJ2-3,12,TRBV2,CASNRQTDTQYF,TGTGCCAGCAACCGACAGACAGATACGCAGTATTTT
.,TRBD2,TRBJ2-1,18,TRBV6-2/TRBV6-3,CASSYLGLAGVLYNEQFF,TGTGCCAGCAGTTACCTCGGGCTAGCGGGGGTTCTTTACAATGAGCAGTTCTTC
few,TRBD1,TRBJ1-6,15,TRBV15,CATSAGGAYNSPLHF,TGTGCCACCAGTGCAGGGGGCGCCTATAATTCACCCCTCCACTTT
many,.,TRBJ1-1,13,TRBV7-8,CASSPLMNTEAFF,TGTGCCAGCAGCCCACTCATGAACACTGAAGCTTTCTTT
.,.,TRBJ1-2,13,TRBV5-6,CASSLAQEYGYTF,TGTGCCAGCAGCTTGGCACAGGAGTATGGCTACACCTTC
.,TRBD1,TRBJ1-1,12,TRBV7-8,CASGYRGTEAFF,TGTGCCAGCGGTTACAGGGGCACTGAAGCTTTCTTT
few,TRBD2,TRBJ2-7,16,TRBV5-1,CASAEPSSGVVYEQYF,TGCGCCAGCGCCGAACCTTCTAGCGGGGTCGTATACGAGCAGTACTTC